This is a list of T cell receptor beta chains from one sample in a study of T cell repertoires in cytomegalovirus infection. TCRdb redid the calling of the reads with MiXCR, one entry per CDR3 protein. Of about 180,000 distinct CDR3 sequences in the sample, about 18% are singletons; the top ten hold 25%. Sequenced sample: CD8+ T cells from PBMCs. The receptor set was obtained from a human donor in good health (CMV status not recorded). Some clones in this sample may be carry-over from other donors' samples. Each CDR3 is given with its conserved first and last residue. Fields, in order: J gene, D gene, clone size, V gene, CDR3 DNA, CDR3 protein. A D gene is named only where the DNA matches it firmly. Some rows have no size entry. The others give once, few or many, or a class for an expanded clone.

J: TRBJ2-7
D: TRBD1
size: .
V: TRBV13
DNA: TGTGCCAGCAGCCCAGGGGGCTATCGGTACGAGCAGTACTTC
CDR3: CASSPGGYRYEQYF

J: TRBJ2-2
D: TRBD1
size: few
V: TRBV12-3/TRBV12-4
DNA: TGTGCCAGCAGACCCGGGACAGGGGTTGGAGGCACCGGGGAGCTGTTTTTT
CDR3: CASRPGTGVGGTGELFF

J: TRBJ2-1
D: .
size: few
V: TRBV5-4
DNA: TGTGCCAGCAGCCCCGGTATTGAGCAGTTCTTC
CDR3: CASSPGIEQFF

J: TRBJ1-4
D: .
size: .
V: TRBV6-5
DNA: TGTGCCAGCAGCCCAGCCGAGCGGTTTGAAAAACTGTTTTTT
CDR3: CASSPAERFEKLFF

J: TRBJ1-1
D: TRBD1
size: few
V: TRBV24-1
DNA: TGTGCCACCAGTGCAGGGGGTAGGACTGAAGCTTTCTTT
CDR3: CATSAGGRTEAFF

J: TRBJ2-4
D: .
size: few
V: TRBV28
DNA: TGTGCCAGCAGTTTCTGGGGGGAACTAGAAGTGATAAACATTCAGTACTTC
CDR3: CASSFWGELEVINIQYF

J: TRBJ1-4
D: TRBD1
size: few
V: TRBV7-8
DNA: TGTGCCAGCAGCTTAACCCCAGGGGGGTCCACTAATGAAAAACTGTTTTTT
CDR3: CASSLTPGGSTNEKLFF

J: TRBJ2-1
D: TRBD2
size: few
V: TRBV6-2/TRBV6-3
DNA: TGTGCCAGCAGCTCCGCCCTACTAGCGGCACAACCCTACAATGAGCAGTTCTTC
CDR3: CASSSALLAAQPYNEQFF

J: TRBJ2-3
D: TRBD2
size: many
V: TRBV15
DNA: TGTGCCACCAGCAGAGATTCGGGTAGCGGGGGGGCATCTGGCACAGATACGCAGTATTTT
CDR3: CATSRDSGSGGASGTDTQYF

J: TRBJ2-5
D: TRBD1
size: few
V: TRBV11-2
DNA: TGTGCCAGCAGCTTAGAATTACAGGGGGCGTACGAGACCCAGTACTTC
CDR3: CASSLELQGAYETQYF

J: TRBJ1-4
D: TRBD1
size: many
V: TRBV7-2
DNA: TGTGCCAGCAGTATGACAGGGACCTATAATGAAAAACTGTTTTTT
CDR3: CASSMTGTYNEKLFF

J: TRBJ2-3
D: .
size: .
V: TRBV6-6
DNA: TGTGCCAGCAGCTCCACAGGGATAGATACGCAGTATTTT
CDR3: CASSSTGIDTQYF

J: TRBJ2-1
D: TRBD2
size: few
V: TRBV7-9
DNA: TGTGCCAGCAGCCCAGGGGCTAGCGGGAAGATCCGGAATGAGCAGTTCTTC
CDR3: CASSPGASGKIRNEQFF

J: TRBJ2-2
D: .
size: .
V: TRBV6-2/TRBV6-3
DNA: TGTGCCAGCAGTTACGGGTCCGGGGAGCTGTTTTTT
CDR3: CASSYGSGELFF

J: TRBJ1-1
D: TRBD1
size: .
V: TRBV9
DNA: TGTGCCAGCAGCGTCGACAGGGCCACTGAAGCTTTCTTT
CDR3: CASSVDRATEAFF

J: TRBJ2-5
D: .
size: .
V: TRBV7-2
DNA: TGTGCCAGCAGCTCACAGGGTTGGGAGACCCAGTACTTC
CDR3: CASSSQGWETQYF

J: TRBJ1-6
D: .
size: once
V: TRBV11-2
DNA: TGTGCCAGCAGACTCCGGGGGGGGCCGGGAGGCAATTCACCCCTCCACTTT
CDR3: CASRLRGGPGGNSPLHF

J: TRBJ2-1
D: TRBD2
size: few
V: TRBV4-1
DNA: TGCGCCAGCAGCCAACGGACCCAGCGGGGGCCGAACAATGAGCAGTTCTTC
CDR3: CASSQRTQRGPNNEQFF

J: TRBJ1-5
D: TRBD1
size: .
V: TRBV12-3/TRBV12-4
DNA: TGTGCCAGCAGTTTAAACAGGGGGCCTCAGCCCCAGCATTTT
CDR3: CASSLNRGPQPQHF

J: TRBJ1-2
D: .
size: many
V: TRBV12-3/TRBV12-4
DNA: TGTGCCAGCAGTTTCGGAGGGGAGGAAGGCTACACCTTC
CDR3: CASSFGGEEGYTF

J: TRBJ1-1
D: TRBD1
size: .
V: TRBV29-1
DNA: TGCAGCGTTGAAGGGGGACAGGGCCACACTGAAGCTTTCTTT
CDR3: CSVEGGQGHTEAFF

J: TRBJ2-1
D: TRBD2
size: .
V: TRBV6-2/TRBV6-3
DNA: TGTGCCAGCATCCCGGGACTAGCTGCGCCCCACAACAATGAGCAGTTCTTC
CDR3: CASIPGLAAPHNNEQFF

J: TRBJ1-5
D: .
size: .
V: TRBV20-1
DNA: TGCAGTGCGGGGACATATGATCATAGCAATCAGCCCCAGCATTTT
CDR3: CSAGTYDHSNQPQHF

J: TRBJ1-2
D: TRBD1
size: .
V: TRBV6-6
DNA: TGTGCCAGCAGTTACTCGATTCCGGGAGAATATACAGGGGCTATCTATGGCTACACCTTC
CDR3: CASSYSIPGEYTGAIYGYTF

J: TRBJ1-3
D: .
size: few
V: TRBV14
DNA: TGTGCCAGCAGCCCATACAGGGAGCCCCCAGGAAACACCATATATTTT
CDR3: CASSPYREPPGNTIYF

J: TRBJ2-3
D: .
size: .
V: TRBV7-6
DNA: TGTGCCAGCAGCTTCGAGGCGGTGGTCACAGATACGCAGTATTTT
CDR3: CASSFEAVVTDTQYF

J: TRBJ2-2
D: TRBD2
size: .
V: TRBV14
DNA: TGTGCCAGCAGCCAGCGGGGGGCCACCGGGGAGCTGTTTTTT
CDR3: CASSQRGATGELFF

J: TRBJ1-2
D: .
size: .
V: TRBV13
DNA: TGTGCCAGCAGCTTAGGCAGCGCAGTCAACTATGGCTACACCTTC
CDR3: CASSLGSAVNYGYTF

J: TRBJ2-1
D: .
size: .
V: TRBV28
DNA: TGTGCCAGCAGTATAGCCCGGATGAACAATGAGCAGTTCTTC
CDR3: CASSIARMNNEQFF

J: TRBJ1-5
D: .
size: few
V: TRBV19
DNA: TGTGCCAGTAGTATAGGACAGGCGAATCAGCCCCAGCATTTT
CDR3: CASSIGQANQPQHF

J: TRBJ2-1
D: TRBD2
size: .
V: TRBV28
DNA: TGTGCCAGCAGCCCCGGGACTACCTCCTACAATGAGCAGTTCTTC
CDR3: CASSPGTTSYNEQFF

J: TRBJ1-2
D: .
size: .
V: TRBV7-9
DNA: TGTGCCAGCAGCCCCGGGACCCTAGGGGAGGGCTACACCTTC
CDR3: CASSPGTLGEGYTF

J: TRBJ2-7
D: TRBD1
size: .
V: TRBV12-3/TRBV12-4
DNA: TGTGCCAGCAGTTTCGGACAGGGGACCGAGCAGTACTTC
CDR3: CASSFGQGTEQYF

J: TRBJ2-2
D: .
size: .
V: TRBV6-1
DNA: TGTGCCAGCGGGCCCCTACTCGGCGGGGAGCTGTTTTTT
CDR3: CASGPLLGGELFF

J: TRBJ2-7
D: .
size: once
V: TRBV7-2
DNA: TGTGCCAGCAGCTTAGACCCATGGGGCTCCTACGAGCAGTACTTC
CDR3: CASSLDPWGSYEQYF

J: TRBJ2-2
D: TRBD2
size: few
V: TRBV7-2
DNA: TGTGCCAGCAGCCCCTCCGCGGGGGGATACACCGGGGAGCTGTTTTTT
CDR3: CASSPSAGGYTGELFF